This entry concerns a single T cell receptor beta chain. It has no known antigen specificity. No quality values exist for individual bases; no much larger clone is one base distant. This entry is derived from a study of cytomegalovirus exposure and HLA in healthy donors (dated by TCRdb to about 2017). Looking at the study overall: An earlier analysis of some 550 of the donors reported 250 to 300 Gb of sequence data and some 120 million unique TCR beta sequences from about 180 million T cells. Approximately 330 gigabases of sequencing data and approximately 92 million unique TCR sequences made up an early release that covered some 640 HLA-typed donors. In an earlier analysis of 500 to 650 of the donors, high-throughput TCR beta sequencing was used to judge whether each TCR beta V gene segment behaved as functional or pseudogenic. The study combined high-throughput TCR immunosequencing, statistical association of individual TCRs with disease status, and machine learning to predict cytomegalovirus infection status. On average, approximately 250,000 unique TCR beta nucleotide sequences were sequenced per donor among about 400 genotyped donors of the cohort, with about 17% of those sequences being non-productive. All discovery cohort repertoires had been generated on a single sequencing platform. In a later genetic analysis, genome-wide SNP genotypes for about three fifths of the roughly 670 donors were used, and that subset was treated as a discovery cohort. In the later analysis, no new phenotypic data were used to find candidate immune exposures; instead, reliance was placed on TCR beta sequences and their occurrence across donors. A separate validation cohort of some 130 different subjects was used in addition to the 666-subject first cohort. Typing coverage varied by locus: roughly 620-640 donors for A, B, C, DRB1 and DQB1; more than 500 for DQA1; 600 to 610 for DPA1; some 470 for DPB1. A handful of DR-DQ haplotypes were handled as single units for association and clustering because linkage in the cohort was strong. The aim of the study was to test whether cataloging public T cell receptors could identify signatures of past pathogen exposure. Class I and class II HLA loci were covered by the typing at four-digit resolution. The study used immunosequencing to profile the T cell repertoires of more than 650 subjects and linked those repertoires to cytomegalovirus serostatus. Of the approximately 400 genotyped donors, 80% to 90% were placed in the genetic ancestry cluster associated with self-reported Caucasian donors. Alongside the repertoire data, information on donor age, sex, ethnicity and CMV serostatus was compiled. A later analysis re-analyzed previously published TCR beta repertoires from roughly 600 donors and added high-resolution HLA genotyping to study TCR occurrence patterns. The study at large found these results: When HLA alleles, especially DR and DQ, strongly co-occurred, attributing TCR associations to individual alleles was difficult. In a later analysis, the rate of TCR association differed among HLA loci, with DRB1 alleles having the most associated TCRs and HLA-C alleles having the fewest. Linkage disequilibrium might explain the correlated functional status among segregating V segments, but an unknown experimental factor could not be excluded. CMV serostatus was the only immune exposure information available for the cohort. Most TCR sequences were seen in very few donors, while some public TCRs were found in many individuals. A later analysis associated 17,000 or so TCR beta sequences with specific HLA alleles at a false discovery rate of 0.05. An earlier analysis of 587 of the donors showed that most TCR beta V segments appeared in productive rearrangements either about 90% or about 30% of the time, which broadly matched IMGT annotations. In vitro tests confirmed that a few of the cytomegalovirus-associated TCR beta chains recognize cytomegalovirus antigens. A further reported finding was that TCR beta sequences accurately predicted the HLA-A and HLA-B alleles for most subjects in the first cohort. A group of highly shared sequence variants was considered likely to be a technical artifact of the sequencing pipeline. V-gene and J-gene trimming of TCR beta chains was associated with a missense DCLRE1C variant in a later genetic analysis, and the association was replicated in an independent cohort. The presence/absence analyses assumed that sequencing depth was roughly uniform across donors, and that assumption may not be true. Because counts were too low, more than 15 rarely observed V segments, including chromosome 9 orphons, were left out of the earlier analysis of 587 of the donors. Because some donors lacked HLA typing at each locus, the association tests relied only on the typed subset. The classifier was reported to diagnose cytomegalovirus status with high specificity and sensitivity in both the original and validation cohorts. Some IMGT-functional V segments, including TRBV6-2 and TRBV6-3, could not be told apart with the 87-base-pair reads, so those segments were excluded. The authors suggested that the approach could potentially be extended to other disease states and immunological phenotypes. The study listed 164 TCR beta chains as associated with cytomegalovirus. In this cohort, only TCR beta chains were sequenced, and detectable features were limited by the absence of alpha or paired-chain data. A later analysis found that HLA-associated TCR beta chains were more clonally expanded and had lower generation probabilities than equally common non-associated chains. According to a later analysis, most CMV-associated TCR beta chains appeared to be HLA-restricted, and the HLA associations seemed to be driven largely by CMV exposure. In a later analysis, several top co-occurrence clusters were reported to appear linked to parvovirus B19, influenza, CMV and Epstein-Barr virus. According to a later genetic analysis, donors in an Asian-associated ancestry cluster had fewer N-insertions in productive TCRs than the approximately 670-donor mean.

The germline V gene (reference sequence) sets CDR1 to LNHDA and CDR2 to SQIVND. From the cysteine up to the phenylalanine, the CDR3 has a length of 13 residues. Just CDR3 DNA is preserved here, 39 bases in frame from base 1. The junction carries 11 bases between V and J, which are trimmed by 7 bases and 4 bases respectively. Library generation was performed with the immunoSEQ multiplex PCR assay. For the multiplex PCR, a mixture combining 60 forward primers for TCR Vbeta segments and 13 reverse primers for TCR Jbeta segments was used. Amplification of the CDR3 region of rearranged TCR beta genes was performed with a multiplex PCR assay on genomic DNA. The Illumina HiSeq System was used to sequence the amplified TCR beta libraries as 87-base-pair reads. From the authors' description of their analysis: A later analysis counted tens of millions of unique TCR beta chains across the 700 or so repertoires, and around 9.9 million of these chains were shared by at least two donors. A nearest-neighbor algorithm error-corrected the raw reads and collapsed the reads into unique sequences, merging closely related sequences to remove PCR and sequencing errors. To assign V, D and J gene segments, CDR3 sequences were aligned to IMGT reference sequences. For a sequence to be retained, a match of at least six nucleotides to both a V gene segment and a J gene segment was required. Rearrangements were called productive when the CDR3 lacked stop codons and stayed in frame with V and J; all others were non-productive. CDR3 was defined by IMGT convention, running from the second conserved V-encoded cysteine to the conserved J-encoded phenylalanine. Sequences without an unambiguous match to a single V gene segment were excluded from the earlier analysis of about 630 of the donors. An earlier analysis of 550 to 650 of the donors classified V segments as functional when productive rearrangements were above 56.7% and as segregating when the standard deviation between donors was above 5%. A statistical classification framework was developed to diagnose cytomegalovirus status using the catalog of TCR beta chain sequences. A later analysis assigned V and J genes by comparing TCR nucleotide sequences with IMGT/GENE-DB human TR gene sequences. Using the TCRdist pipeline, a later analysis assigned CDR3 sequences along with most-parsimonious VDJ recombination scenarios. In a later analysis, every TCR beta chain was defined by the combination of its CDR3 amino acid sequence and its V-gene family, and reads without a unique V-gene family were dropped. To address suspected cross-contamination and a sequencing artifact, a later analysis removed around 600 highly shared, low-generation-probability nucleotide sequences. A later analysis calculated a clonal expansion index for each public chain from normalized within-repertoire ranks of inferred template counts. In a later analysis, generation probabilities were computed using a VDJ recombination model fitted to out-of-frame rearrangements, and the results were checked against IGoR. Hypergeometric tests were used in a later analysis to score TCR-TCR, TCR-HLA and TCR-CMV co-occurrence, with a repertoire-size bias correction applied to the TCR pairs. In a later analysis, false discovery rates were estimated by permuting HLA or CMV assignments 20 times. A later analysis grouped co-occurring TCRs with DBSCAN, adding TCRdist sequence similarity when clustering within HLA-allele-positive subsets. Repertoires with fewer than 30,000 or more than 120,000 public chains, plus five repertoires with anomalous nucleotide sharing, were excluded from co-occurrence clustering. TCRdb stores this immuneACCESS table with in-frame sequences only. Part of the clones is absent; in the studies checked, under half of the shortfall reflects unresolved V genes, and no reason is known for the rest. V and J calls and clone size follow that table, whereas D and trimming were derived from the DNA. The sample includes around 160,000 clones, with roughly 80% observed a single time. The ten most abundant clones make up 6.7% of the sample.

In total, 600 or so healthy bone marrow donors made up the cohort. At the time of sampling, every cohort member was nominally healthy, though immune exposures that went unrecorded were likely present. The donor tested CMV seropositive and was one of the 289 seropositive cohort members. A peripheral blood sample was collected from each donor, and TCR beta sequencing was performed on peripheral blood mononuclear cells. The Qiagen DNeasy Blood Extraction Kit was used to extract genomic DNA from the blood cell samples. The TCR originated in a woman between 40 and 50 years old in good health and CMV-seropositive. The receptor chain draws on TRBV19 and TRBJ1-5; the D gene is perhaps TRBD1, on 5 matching bases. Sequenced sample: PBMCs. In nucleotide form, the sequence is TGTGCCAGTAATTGGGGCGGAAATCAGCCCCAGCATTTT. The resulting protein is CASNWGGNQPQHF.